This TCR beta chain was observed in a study of PD-L1 blockade in urothelial cancer. Study details: Blood underwent analysis 3 weeks (second dose) and 6 weeks after treatment began.

This CDR3 region has 12 residues. Germline assignment: CDR1 LNHDA and CDR2 SQIVND (reference sequence). The V gene lost 6 bases and the J gene lost 9 bases, with 14 bases spanning the gap. Data came from immunoSEQ multiplex PCR; TCRdb stores just in-frame clones and leaves some out. The table has about 33,000 clones, over 70% seen once. The time point here: pretreatment peripheral blood. The diagnosis in patients was locally advanced or metastatic urothelial carcinoma. About this clone itself: The antigen is unknown.

Study-wide points: For durable-benefit patients, tumor-associated blood clones expanded more at 3 weeks.

The sequence came from a man aged 60-69 years with urothelial cancer. Sequenced here: PBMCs, sampled around atezolizumab (anti-PD-L1) treatment. The chain joins TRBV19 to TRBJ1-2; D uncertain. The chain's CDR3 is CASSPPEGSYTF. The CDR3 DNA reads TGTGCCAGTAGCCCCCCGGAGGGAAGCTACACCTTC.